This TCR beta chain was obtained from a study of shared clonotypes between healthy human individuals. The CDR3 covers 14 residues. V was trimmed by 0 bases and J by 3 bases, leaving 8 bases between them. From germline, CDR1 is MNHEY and CDR2 SVGAGI. TCRdb's copy holds only in-frame clones and misses some; the assay was immunoSEQ multiplex PCR. Among over a million clones, roughly 96% were seen once, and the ten largest hold roughly 1.2%. The sample consisted of naive CD4+ T cells sorted from blood. The subset denotes: CD45RA+ positively selected. V is TRBV6-5 and J is TRBJ2-5; D uncertain. The receptor comes from a man aged 30-40 years in good health. CDR3 DNA sequence: TGTGCCAGCAGTTACTCTGGGTTGGAAGAGACCCAGTACTTC. Its translation: CASSYSGLEETQYF.